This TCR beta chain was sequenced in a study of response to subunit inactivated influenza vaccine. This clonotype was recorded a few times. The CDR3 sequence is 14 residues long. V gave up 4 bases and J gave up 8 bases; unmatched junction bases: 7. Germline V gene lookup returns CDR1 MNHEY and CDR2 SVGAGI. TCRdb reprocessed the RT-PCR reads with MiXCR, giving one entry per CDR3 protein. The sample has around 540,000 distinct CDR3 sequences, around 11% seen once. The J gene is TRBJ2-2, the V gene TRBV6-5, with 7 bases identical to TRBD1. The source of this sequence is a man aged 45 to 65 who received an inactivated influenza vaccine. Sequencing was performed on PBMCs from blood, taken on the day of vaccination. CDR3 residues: CASSWGTASGELFF. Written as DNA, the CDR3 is TGTGCCAGCAGTTGGGGGACAGCCTCAGGGGAGCTGTTTTTT.